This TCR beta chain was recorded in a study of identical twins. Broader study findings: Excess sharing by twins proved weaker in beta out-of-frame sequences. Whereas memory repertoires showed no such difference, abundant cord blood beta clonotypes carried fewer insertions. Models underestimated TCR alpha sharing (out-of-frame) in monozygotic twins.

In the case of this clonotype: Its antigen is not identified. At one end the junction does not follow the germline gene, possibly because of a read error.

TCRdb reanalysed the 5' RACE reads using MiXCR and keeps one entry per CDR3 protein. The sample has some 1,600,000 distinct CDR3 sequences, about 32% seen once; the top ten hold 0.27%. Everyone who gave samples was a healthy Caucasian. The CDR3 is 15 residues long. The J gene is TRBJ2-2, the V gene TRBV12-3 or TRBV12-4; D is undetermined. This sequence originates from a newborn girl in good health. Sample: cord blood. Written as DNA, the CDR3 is TGTACCAGCAGTTCTGCGACATCGAACACCGGGGAGCTGTTTTTT. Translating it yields CTSSSATSNTGELFF.